These T cell receptor beta chains were read from a single sample in a study of cytomegalovirus exposure and HLA in healthy donors. Sequencing used immunoSEQ multiplex PCR; TCRdb keeps in-frame clones, though not all of them. The sample shows 150,000 or so clones, 64% of them seen only once. Sample: PBMCs. The receptors originated from a woman aged 30 to 39 in good health and CMV-seropositive. Each CDR3 is given without its conserved first and last residue. D genes are given only for firm matches.

>TRBV6-5|TRBJ1-1|NA
AIGGRRAEAF
>TRBV6-5|TRBJ1-5|NA
ASSRDRSNQPQH
>TRBV2|TRBJ1-5|TRBD1
ASSEQGAGQPQH
>TRBV10-2|TRBJ2-7|NA
ASRPQGYEQY
>TRBV18|TRBJ1-6|TRBD1
ASSPPGQGLSPLH
>TRBV5-6|TRBJ2-7|TRBD1
ASSFSPTGTASYEQY
>TRBV7-6|TRBJ2-2|NA
ATYKGDTGELF
>TRBV28|TRBJ1-5|NA
ASTVARDSVQPQH
>TRBV9|TRBJ1-5|NA
ASSVGADRNQPQH
>TRBV6-1|TRBJ2-5|TRBD1
ASSARTGSQY
>TRBV2|TRBJ1-2|NA
ASGQRTNYGYT
>TRBV10-1|TRBJ1-1|NA
ASSALTGDTEAF
>TRBV28|TRBJ2-5|TRBD2
ASSSPGTSGTQY
>TRBV29-1|TRBJ1-1|NA
SVLSNTEAF
>TRBV4-1|TRBJ1-5|NA
ASSQDNQQPQH
>TRBV28|TRBJ1-2|TRBD1
ASKTGDENNYGYT
>TRBV15|TRBJ2-7|NA
ATSSGGYEQY
>TRBV11-3|TRBJ1-1|NA
ASSASTDSNTEAF
>TRBV6-1|TRBJ2-1|TRBD1
ASSDQGGGQF
>TRBV10-3|TRBJ1-1|TRBD1
AIQRTTGQNEAF
>TRBV6-6|TRBJ1-1|NA
ASSRLDEAF
>TRBV27|TRBJ2-3|NA
ASSPSTDTQY